The following is a T cell receptor beta chain sequence with its context. CDR1 and CDR2 (germline): LGHDT, YNNKEL (reference sequence). This CDR3 has 14 residues. This sample stems from a study of T cell responses to AZD1222 COVID-19 vaccine. Study-wide background: Recipients boosted at about 4 weeks or about 12 weeks are pooled.

Method: immunoSEQ multiplex PCR; TCRdb's copy keeps in-frame clones and lacks some. The table lists about 140,000 clones, about 90% of them singletons. The V call is TRBV3-1 (or the pseudogene TRBV3-2), the J call TRBJ2-3; 7 bases align to TRBD1. This TCR came from an adult in good health. The specimen was peripheral blood, collected on day 0 of AZD1222 vaccination. This CDR3 is CAQRQGPSADTQYF. CDR3 coding DNA: TGTGCTCAGCGACAGGGCCCGAGCGCAGATACGCAGTATTTT.